Given below is one TCR beta chain in context. Sequenced by immunoSEQ multiplex PCR; TCRdb stores in-frame clones only, minus some. The sample yields 90,000 to 120,000 clones, approximately 90% seen once. Trimming removed 3 bases from V and 2 bases from J; junction bases left unmatched: 12. The CDR3 covers 18 residues. Germline lookup yields CDR1 SGHRS and CDR2 YFSETQ. This entry belongs to a study of T cell responses to AZD1222 COVID-19 vaccine. The rearrangement links TRBV5-1 to TRBJ2-1; 9 bases are a match to TRBD2. Source: peripheral blood, taken on day 0 of AZD1222 vaccination. The source is an adult in good health. The CDR3 is CASSSTMGSSGAYNEQFF. CDR3 DNA sequence: TGCGCCAGCAGCTCGACAATGGGATCTAGCGGGGCCTACAATGAGCAGTTCTTC.